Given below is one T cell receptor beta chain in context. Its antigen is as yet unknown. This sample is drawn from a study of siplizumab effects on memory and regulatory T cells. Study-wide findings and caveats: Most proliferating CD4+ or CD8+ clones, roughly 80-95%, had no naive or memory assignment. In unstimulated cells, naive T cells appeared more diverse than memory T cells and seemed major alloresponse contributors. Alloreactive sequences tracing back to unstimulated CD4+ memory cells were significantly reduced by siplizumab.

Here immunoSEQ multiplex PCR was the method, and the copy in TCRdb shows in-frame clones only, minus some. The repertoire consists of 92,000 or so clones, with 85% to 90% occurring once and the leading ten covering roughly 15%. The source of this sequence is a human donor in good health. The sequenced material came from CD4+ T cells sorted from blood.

CDR3 in amino acids: CSAARQLGYTF. The CDR3 DNA is TGCAGTGCTGCTCGACAGCTTGGCTACACCTTC. The chain carries TRBV20-1 and TRBJ1-2; tentative D call: TRBD1 (5 bases). The CDR3 runs to 11 residues. Germline V gene lookup returns CDR1 DFQATT and CDR2 SNEGSKA (reference sequence). Deletions cut 5 bases from V and 7 bases from J, with 11 bases between.